Listed below are T cell receptor beta chains from one sample, sequenced in a study of blood T cell repertoires in COVID-19. Here immunoSEQ multiplex PCR was the method, and the copy in TCRdb shows in-frame clones only, minus some. Among about 100,000 clones listed, about 89% were seen once. The sample was peripheral blood. The receptors derive from a man between 50 and 59 years old with active COVID-19. CDR3s include the opening cysteine and the closing phenylalanine or tryptophan. The D gene is left open where the match is weak. Only part of the rows carry a size: once, few, many, or a class if the clone is expanded.

cdr3_nt | cdr3_aa | clone_size | j_call | d_call | v_call
TGTGCCAGCAGTTTAGGTCAGAACACAGATACGCAGTATTTT | CASSLGQNTDTQYF | once | TRBJ2-3 | NA | TRBV28
TGTGCCAGCAGCTTTGGACTAGGGACAGATACGCAGTATTTT | CASSFGLGTDTQYF | once | TRBJ2-3 | TRBD2 | TRBV11-2
TGCGCCAGCAGCCCCGGACAGGAGAACTATGGCTACACCTTC | CASSPGQENYGYTF | NA | TRBJ1-2 | TRBD1 | TRBV5-1
TGTGCCAGCAGTCTAGCGGGAGCGCAGTTCTTC | CASSLAGAQFF | NA | TRBJ2-1 | TRBD2 | TRBV28
TGTGCCACCAGTTCAGGCCCGGGGGGCTACACCTTC | CATSSGPGGYTF | NA | TRBJ1-2 | NA | TRBV24-1
TGTGCCAGCTCCCTAGGGACAGGTCACACCGGGGAGCTGTTTTTT | CASSLGTGHTGELFF | NA | TRBJ2-2 | TRBD1 | TRBV18
TGTGCCAGCAGCTTAGGTCCAGGGGGCACCGGGGAGCTGTTTTTT | CASSLGPGGTGELFF | NA | TRBJ2-2 | TRBD1 | TRBV11-3
TGTGCCAGCAACCAGGGGGCGAACACTGAAGCTTTCTTT | CASNQGANTEAFF | NA | TRBJ1-1 | TRBD1 | TRBV6-6
TGTGCCCAAGCCCGGACAGGAAAGAACTATGGCTACACCTTC | CAQARTGKNYGYTF | NA | TRBJ1-2 | NA | TRBV7-5
TGTGCCAGCAGCCAAGAGGGGACTTACTCCTACAATGAGCAGTTCTTC | CASSQEGTYSYNEQFF | NA | TRBJ2-1 | NA | TRBV3-1/TRBV3-2
TGTGCCAGCTCACCCCAGTCCAGTTCCCCTGGAAACACCATATATTTT | CASSPQSSSPGNTIYF | NA | TRBJ1-3 | NA | TRBV18
TGCGCCAGCAGCCAAGGGGCGGGACAGACCAGCTATGGCTACACCTTC | CASSQGAGQTSYGYTF | NA | TRBJ1-2 | TRBD1 | TRBV5-1
TGTGCCAGTAGTATCAGGGTCACAGGGGGCCTACATAGCAATCAGCCCCAGCATTTT | CASSIRVTGGLHSNQPQHF | once | TRBJ1-5 | TRBD1 | TRBV19
TGTGCCAGCAGTGAACAGCTGCTAGCGGGAAATGAGCAGTTCTTC | CASSEQLLAGNEQFF | NA | TRBJ2-1 | TRBD2 | TRBV25-1
TGTGCCAGCAGCCCCCCCGCCAAGGGGGTCGGGCAAGAGACCCAGTACTTC | CASSPPAKGVGQETQYF | NA | TRBJ2-5 | NA | TRBV9
TGTGCCAGCAGTGAAGCGGGCCCCCCCCGGATAATTTCACCCCTCCACTTT | CASSEAGPPRIISPLHF | NA | TRBJ1-6 | NA | TRBV2
TGCAGCGTTGAAACTGGGAGGGGAGACTATGGCTACACCTTC | CSVETGRGDYGYTF | few | TRBJ1-2 | NA | TRBV29-1
TGCAGCGCCGGACTAGCGGCGAACACCGGGGAGCTGTTTTTT | CSAGLAANTGELFF | NA | TRBJ2-2 | TRBD2 | TRBV29-1
TGTGCCAGTACCCCTCCTCAGGGGCGGACAGGGCTATACAATGAGCAGTTCTTC | CASTPPQGRTGLYNEQFF | NA | TRBJ2-1 | TRBD1 | TRBV19
TGTGCCAGCAGCCAAGGGCCGGGGACGGGGGTGTACTTC | CASSQGPGTGVYF | NA | TRBJ2-7 | NA | TRBV4-2
TGTGCCACCAGAGGACAGGGAGAGGGAACTGAAGCTTTCTTT | CATRGQGEGTEAFF | few | TRBJ1-1 | TRBD1 | TRBV19
TGTGCCAGCAGTACCCCGGGCAGGGGCTACGAGCAGTACTTC | CASSTPGRGYEQYF | NA | TRBJ2-7 | NA | TRBV6-5
TGCGCCAGCAGCTTGTTTGCTCAAGAGGGAACCGAGCAGTACTTC | CASSLFAQEGTEQYF | NA | TRBJ2-7 | NA | TRBV5-1
TGCGCCAGCAGCCAAGACCCGATCACAACTAGCGGGAACAATGAGCAGTTCTTC | CASSQDPITTSGNNEQFF | NA | TRBJ2-1 | TRBD2 | TRBV4-1
TGTGCCAGCAGCTTAGTCCATAGCGGGAACACCGGGGAGCTGTTTTTT | CASSLVHSGNTGELFF | NA | TRBJ2-2 | NA | TRBV7-8
TGTGCCAGCAGCCCGAAGCAGGGGGGACATACAGAGACCCAGTACTTC | CASSPKQGGHTETQYF | NA | TRBJ2-5 | NA | TRBV5-4
TGCGCCAGCAGACGGACAGGAGGGCTTCTCGCAACTAATGAAAAACTGTTTTTT | CASRRTGGLLATNEKLFF | NA | TRBJ1-4 | TRBD1 | TRBV4-1
TGTGCCAGCAGCGTCTCGGGACAGTTGCAAGAGACCCAGTACTTC | CASSVSGQLQETQYF | once | TRBJ2-5 | TRBD1 | TRBV11-3
TGTGCCAGTAGTACGGCCGTGGACAGCTCACCCCTCCACTTT | CASSTAVDSSPLHF | NA | TRBJ1-6 | NA | TRBV19
TGTGCCAGCAGTGGGGTCAAGGGGACTAGCGTACCGGATACGCAGTATTTT | CASSGVKGTSVPDTQYF | NA | TRBJ2-3 | TRBD2 | TRBV25-1